A selection of T cell receptor beta chains follows, all from one sample in a study of cytomegalovirus exposure and HLA in healthy donors. The protocol was immunoSEQ multiplex PCR, while the TCRdb copy is restricted to in-frame clones and leaves out a portion. The data contain more than 95,000 clones, 79% of them singletons. The sequencing sample was made of PBMCs. All receptors come from a man younger than 40 in good health and CMV-seropositive. CDR3s include the opening cysteine and the closing phenylalanine or tryptophan. Fields, in order: V gene, D gene, CDR3 length, J gene, clone size, CDR3 DNA, CDR3 protein. The D gene is left open where the match is weak. Size tells how often a clone was seen (once, few, many) or the class of an expanded clone, and some rows leave it out.

V: TRBV7-8
D: -
length: 15
J: TRBJ2-1
size: few
DNA: TGTGCCAGCAGCTTAGGTTGGGGCAGTTACAATGAGCAGTTCTTC
CDR3: CASSLGWGSYNEQFF

V: TRBV23-1
D: -
length: 15
J: TRBJ2-7
size: -
DNA: TGCGCCAGCAGTCAATCCCCCGGGGTCGTCTACGAGCAGTACTTC
CDR3: CASSQSPGVVYEQYF

V: TRBV2
D: -
length: 15
J: TRBJ2-7
size: -
DNA: TGTGCCACCACGGAGGCGGGTTGGGCCGCCTACGAGCAGTACTTC
CDR3: CATTEAGWAAYEQYF

V: TRBV6-5
D: TRBD1
length: 11
J: TRBJ1-2
size: few
DNA: TGTGCCAGCAGTACAGGGGTCGGCTACACCTTC
CDR3: CASSTGVGYTF

V: TRBV19
D: -
length: 15
J: TRBJ1-2
size: -
DNA: TGTGCCAGTAGGAAGGCTGGACTACTTCAGGATGGCTACACCTTC
CDR3: CASRKAGLLQDGYTF

V: TRBV7-2
D: -
length: 13
J: TRBJ1-5
size: -
DNA: TGTGCCAGCAGCTTCCTCCCCAATCAGCCCCAGCATTTT
CDR3: CASSFLPNQPQHF

V: TRBV28
D: -
length: 13
J: TRBJ1-2
size: -
DNA: TGTGCCAGCAGTTTCGGGGGGAGGTATGGCTACACCTTC
CDR3: CASSFGGRYGYTF

V: TRBV30
D: -
length: 12
J: TRBJ1-1
size: -
DNA: TGTGCCTGGAAAGGGAGCCGGGTTGAAGCTTTCTTT
CDR3: CAWKGSRVEAFF

V: TRBV7-6
D: -
length: 15
J: TRBJ1-1
size: -
DNA: TGTGCCAGCAGCTTAGGTAGCCCAGGGGAGACTGAAGCTTTCTTT
CDR3: CASSLGSPGETEAFF

V: TRBV5-3
D: -
length: 16
J: TRBJ1-5
size: once
DNA: TGTGCCCCCGCCCCGGGTTACCCCTTTAGCAATCAGCCCCAGCATTTT
CDR3: CAPAPGYPFSNQPQHF

V: TRBV19
D: -
length: 15
J: TRBJ2-1
size: -
DNA: TGTGCCAGTAGTATCACCGGTCCGGCAGCGCGGAGCCAGTTCTTC
CDR3: CASSITGPAARSQFF

V: TRBV11-3
D: -
length: 12
J: TRBJ2-3
size: -
DNA: TGTGCCAGCAGCCTAAAGCGAGATACGCAGTATTTT
CDR3: CASSLKRDTQYF

V: TRBV11-1
D: TRBD2
length: 15
J: TRBJ2-1
size: -
DNA: TGTGCCAGCAGCACAACTAGCGGGAGGTACAATGAGCAGTTCTTC
CDR3: CASSTTSGRYNEQFF

V: TRBV7-2
D: TRBD1
length: 15
J: TRBJ2-7
size: -
DNA: TGTGCCAGCAGCCCCCGGACAGGGCCCACCTACGAGCAGTACTTC
CDR3: CASSPRTGPTYEQYF

V: TRBV28
D: -
length: 13
J: TRBJ1-2
size: once
DNA: TGTGCCAGCAGTTGGGACATACTCTATGGCTACACCTTC
CDR3: CASSWDILYGYTF

V: TRBV30
D: -
length: 14
J: TRBJ2-3
size: -
DNA: TGTGCCTGGAGTCAAGCGTCCATTTCGGCTACGCAGTATTTT
CDR3: CAWSQASISATQYF